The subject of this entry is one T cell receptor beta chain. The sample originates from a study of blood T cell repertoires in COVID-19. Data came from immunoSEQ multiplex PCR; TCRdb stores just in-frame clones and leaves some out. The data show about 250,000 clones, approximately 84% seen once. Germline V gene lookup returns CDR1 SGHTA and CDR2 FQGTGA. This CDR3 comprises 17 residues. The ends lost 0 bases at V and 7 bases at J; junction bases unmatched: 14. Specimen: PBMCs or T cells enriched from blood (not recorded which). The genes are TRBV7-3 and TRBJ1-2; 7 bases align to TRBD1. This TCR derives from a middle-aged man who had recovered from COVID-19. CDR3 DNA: TGTGCCAGCAGCTTAACGCCCGCGCAGGGACAGTTTGGTGGCTACACCTTC. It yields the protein CASSLTPAQGQFGGYTF.